This record looks at one T cell receptor (beta chain) sequence and its context. This entry comes from a study of CD8+ T cells in alopecia areata. Study details: Tofacitinib therapy took 6 to 18 months; 6 months off drug came after.

The sequencing template was cDNA reverse transcribed from extracted RNA. The data were produced by immunoSEQ multiplex PCR, yet TCRdb's version contains in-frame clones alone and is incomplete. Of 150,000 to 200,000 clones in the sample, around 60% are singletons; the top ten hold roughly 12%. Treatment indicated: oral pan-JAK inhibitor, 5-10 mg twice daily. Sequences were derived from CD8+ T cells sorted from blood, sampled at week 24, from a patient treated with tofacitinib. The sequence came from a human donor with alopecia areata.

The CDR3 DNA reads TGTGCCAGCAGCTTAGGCGGGGTGGGCACAGATACGCAGTATTTT. The encoded protein is CASSLGGVGTDTQYF. This chain joins TRBV13 and TRBJ2-3; possibly TRBD2 for D (5 bases). CDR3 size: 15 residues. The V end was cut by 0 bases, the J end by 1 base, with 8 bases between. Germline loops: CDR1 PRHDT, CDR2 FYEKMQ (reference sequence).